Listed here are 3 T cell receptor beta chains from one sample, sequenced in a study of cytomegalovirus exposure and HLA in healthy donors. Libraries were prepared by immunoSEQ multiplex PCR; TCRdb keeps only in-frame clonotypes and omits some of them. The repertoire holds approximately 58,000 clones, with 90% to 95% as singletons. Sequencing was done on a sample of PBMCs. These receptor sequences come from a man aged 18 to 29 in good health and CMV-seronegative.

This clone was seen once. The V call is TRBV4-1, the J call TRBJ2-2; TRBD2 is a possible D gene (5 bases). V lost 3 bases and J lost 2, with 7 bases in between. CDR3 length: 14 residues. Germline V lookup: CDR1 MGHRA, CDR2 YSYEKL. The DNA of the CDR3 is TGCGCCAGCAGCCATACTAGTAACACCGGGGAGCTGTTTTTT. This encodes CASSHTSNTGELFF.

CDR3 DNA sequence: TGCAGCGCTCTAGCGGAAACCTACAATGAGCAGTTCTTC. This gives the protein CSALAETYNEQFF. The V call is TRBV29-1, the J call TRBJ2-1, with 7 bases matching TRBD2. This CDR3 is built from 13 residues. Per germline, CDR1 SQVTM and CDR2 ANQGSEA. After removal of 7 bases from V and 2 bases from J, the junction contained 5 bases not matched to a gene.

The chain joins TRBV6-6 to TRBJ2-7; perhaps TRBD2 as D (5 bases). Germline V lookup: CDR1 MNHNY, CDR2 SVGAGI (reference sequence). V lost 2 bases, J lost 7 bases, and 15 bases lay in between. The CDR3 covers 14 residues. CDR3 nucleotides: TGTGCCAGCAGTTACGAGTCAACTAGGAGAGAGCAGTACTTC. Translation gives CASSYESTRREQYF.